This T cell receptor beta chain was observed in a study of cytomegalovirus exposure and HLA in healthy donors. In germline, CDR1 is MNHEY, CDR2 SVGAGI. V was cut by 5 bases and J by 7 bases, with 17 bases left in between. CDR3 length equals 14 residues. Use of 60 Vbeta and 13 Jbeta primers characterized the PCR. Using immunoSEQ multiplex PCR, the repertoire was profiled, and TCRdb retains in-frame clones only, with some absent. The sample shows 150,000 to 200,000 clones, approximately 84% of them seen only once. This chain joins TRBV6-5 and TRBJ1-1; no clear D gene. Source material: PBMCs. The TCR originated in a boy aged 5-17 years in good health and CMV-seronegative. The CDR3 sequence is CASSREGLLIEAFF. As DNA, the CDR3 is TGTGCCAGCAGTAGGGAGGGTCTACTAATTGAAGCTTTCTTT.